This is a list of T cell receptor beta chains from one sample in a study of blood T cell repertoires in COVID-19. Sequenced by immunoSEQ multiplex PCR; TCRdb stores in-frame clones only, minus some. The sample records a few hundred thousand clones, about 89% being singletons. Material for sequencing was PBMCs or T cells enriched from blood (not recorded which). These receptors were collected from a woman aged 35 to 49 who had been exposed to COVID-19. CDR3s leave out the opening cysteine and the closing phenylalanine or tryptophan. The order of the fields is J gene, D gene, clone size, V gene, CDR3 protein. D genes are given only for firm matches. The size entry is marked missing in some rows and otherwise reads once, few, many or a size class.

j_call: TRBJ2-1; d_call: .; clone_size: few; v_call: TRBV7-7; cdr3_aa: ASSSRASSYNEQF
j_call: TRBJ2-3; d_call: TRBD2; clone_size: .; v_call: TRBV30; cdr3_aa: AWNGVGGRASTQY
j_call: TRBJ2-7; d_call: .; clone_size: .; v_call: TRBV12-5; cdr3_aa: ASGLVLNGRGYEQY
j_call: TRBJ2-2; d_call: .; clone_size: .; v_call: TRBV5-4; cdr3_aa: ASSRGVYTGELF
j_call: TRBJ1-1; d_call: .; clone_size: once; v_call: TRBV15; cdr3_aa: ATSRGDNRNTEAF
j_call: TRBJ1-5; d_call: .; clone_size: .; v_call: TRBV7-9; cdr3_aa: ASSLASQPQH
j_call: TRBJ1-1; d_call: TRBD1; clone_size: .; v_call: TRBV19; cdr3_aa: ASSARDRAGVETF
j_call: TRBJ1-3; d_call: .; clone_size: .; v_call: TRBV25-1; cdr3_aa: ASGEGVWGGNTIY
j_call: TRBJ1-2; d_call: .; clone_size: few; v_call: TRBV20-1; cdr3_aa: SASYVRGGHGYT
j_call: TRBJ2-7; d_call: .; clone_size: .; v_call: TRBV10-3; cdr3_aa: AISERQAYEQY
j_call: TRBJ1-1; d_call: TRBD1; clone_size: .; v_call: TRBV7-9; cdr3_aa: ASSIAGTGNTEAF
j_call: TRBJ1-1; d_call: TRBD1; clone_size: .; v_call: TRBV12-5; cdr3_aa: ASGSWGQGGTF
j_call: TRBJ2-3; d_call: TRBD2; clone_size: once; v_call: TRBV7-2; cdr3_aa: ASSPRLAGNTDTQY
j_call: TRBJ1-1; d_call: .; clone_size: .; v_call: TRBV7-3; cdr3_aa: ASSLGGVTEAF
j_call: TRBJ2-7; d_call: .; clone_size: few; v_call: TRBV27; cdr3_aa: ASSFRGSYEQY
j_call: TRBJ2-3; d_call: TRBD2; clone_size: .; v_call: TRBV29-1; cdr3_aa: SVLGRASGGTDTQY
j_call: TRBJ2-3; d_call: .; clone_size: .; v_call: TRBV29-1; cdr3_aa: SVVQGSTDTQY
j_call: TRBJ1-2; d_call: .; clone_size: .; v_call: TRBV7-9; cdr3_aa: ASSLGGGEGYT
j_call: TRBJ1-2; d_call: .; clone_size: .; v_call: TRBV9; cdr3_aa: ASSVGRVSYRGYT
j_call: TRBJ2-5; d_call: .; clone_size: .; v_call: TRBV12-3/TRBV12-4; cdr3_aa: ASRQGETQY
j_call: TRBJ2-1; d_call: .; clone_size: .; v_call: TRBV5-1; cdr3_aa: ASSLGGEAYNEQF
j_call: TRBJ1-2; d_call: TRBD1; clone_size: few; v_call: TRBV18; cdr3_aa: ASSPRDRGPGYT
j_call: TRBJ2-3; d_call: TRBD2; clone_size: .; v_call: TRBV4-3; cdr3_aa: ASSQEAGGSGTDTQY
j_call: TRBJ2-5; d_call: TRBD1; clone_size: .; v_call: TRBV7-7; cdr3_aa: ASSPTDRVEETQY
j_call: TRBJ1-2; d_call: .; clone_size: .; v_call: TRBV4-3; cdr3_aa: ASSQVRDYGYT
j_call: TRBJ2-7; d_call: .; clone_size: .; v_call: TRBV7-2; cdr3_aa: ASSLRIPGSYEQY
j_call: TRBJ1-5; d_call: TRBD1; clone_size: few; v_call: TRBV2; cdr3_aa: ASSGTATGNQPQH
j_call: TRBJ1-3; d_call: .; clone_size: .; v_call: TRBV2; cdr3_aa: ASSLRGLARTIY
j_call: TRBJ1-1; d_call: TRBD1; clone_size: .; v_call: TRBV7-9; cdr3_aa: ASSHPTGPDMNTEAF
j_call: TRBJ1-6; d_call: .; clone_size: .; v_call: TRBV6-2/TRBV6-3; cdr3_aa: ASSRPGTPLH
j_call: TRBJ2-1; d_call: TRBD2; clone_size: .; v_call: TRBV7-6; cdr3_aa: ASSRRGGAYNEQF
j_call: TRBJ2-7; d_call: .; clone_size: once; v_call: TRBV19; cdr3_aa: ASSRQTGYEQY
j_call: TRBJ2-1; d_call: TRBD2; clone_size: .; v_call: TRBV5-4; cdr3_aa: ASSRGLANNEQF
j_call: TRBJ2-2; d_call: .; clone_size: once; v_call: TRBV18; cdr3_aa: ASSPLPGTPTGELF
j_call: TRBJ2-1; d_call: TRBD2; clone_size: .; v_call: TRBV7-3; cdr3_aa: ASSLSGGLNEQF
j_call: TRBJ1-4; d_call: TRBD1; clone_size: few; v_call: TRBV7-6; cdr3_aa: ASSLSTGFEKLF
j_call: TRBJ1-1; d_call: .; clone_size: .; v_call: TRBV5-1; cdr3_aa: ASSPRRAPLNTEAF
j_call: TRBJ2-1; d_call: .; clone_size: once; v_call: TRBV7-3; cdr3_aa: ASRFVSNEQF
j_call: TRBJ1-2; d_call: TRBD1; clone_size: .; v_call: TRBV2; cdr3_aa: ASRDLRQGHWN
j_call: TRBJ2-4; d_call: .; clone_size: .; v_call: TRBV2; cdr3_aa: ASRVGRENIQY
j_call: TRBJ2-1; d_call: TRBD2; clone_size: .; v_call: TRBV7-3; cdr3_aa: ASSARLATYNEQF
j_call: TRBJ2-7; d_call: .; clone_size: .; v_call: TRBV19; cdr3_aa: ASSLRSTPYEQY
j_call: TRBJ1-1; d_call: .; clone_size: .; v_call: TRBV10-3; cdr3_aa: AISGEMNTEAF
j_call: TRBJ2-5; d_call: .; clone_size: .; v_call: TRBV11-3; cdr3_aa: ASSLGLEETQY
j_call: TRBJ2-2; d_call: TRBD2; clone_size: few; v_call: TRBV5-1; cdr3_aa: ASSRLAGGNTGELF
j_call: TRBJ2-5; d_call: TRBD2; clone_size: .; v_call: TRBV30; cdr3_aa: AWSVPGGQETQY
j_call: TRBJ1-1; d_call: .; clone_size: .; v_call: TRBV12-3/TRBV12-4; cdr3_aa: ASTSAGEAF
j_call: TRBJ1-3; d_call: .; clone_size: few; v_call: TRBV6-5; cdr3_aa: ASNTRGNTIY
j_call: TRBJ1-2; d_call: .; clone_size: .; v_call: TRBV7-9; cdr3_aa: ASSLAKSRLNYGYT
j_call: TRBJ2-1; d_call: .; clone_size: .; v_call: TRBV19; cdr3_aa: ASNPGGSSYNEQF
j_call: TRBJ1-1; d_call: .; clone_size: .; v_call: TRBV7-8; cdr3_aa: ASSGNRDIGAF
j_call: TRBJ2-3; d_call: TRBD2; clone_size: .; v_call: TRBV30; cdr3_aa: AWSVGAGGGIDTQY
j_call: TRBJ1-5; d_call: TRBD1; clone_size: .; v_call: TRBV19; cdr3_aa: ASSILAGQGERGNQPQH
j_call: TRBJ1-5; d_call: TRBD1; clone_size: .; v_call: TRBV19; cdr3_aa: ASSLGQGARSNQPQH
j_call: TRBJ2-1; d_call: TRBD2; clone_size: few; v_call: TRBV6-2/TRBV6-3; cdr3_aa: ASSPPSSGFSYNEQF
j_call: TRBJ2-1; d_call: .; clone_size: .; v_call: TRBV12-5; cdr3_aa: ASAPEYNEQF
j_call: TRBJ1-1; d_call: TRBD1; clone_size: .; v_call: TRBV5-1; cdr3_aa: ASSLVGGGGLNTEAF
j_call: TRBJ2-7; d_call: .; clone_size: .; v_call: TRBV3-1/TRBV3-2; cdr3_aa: ASSQSNYEQY
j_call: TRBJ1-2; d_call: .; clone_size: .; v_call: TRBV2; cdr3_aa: ASSVSSGYT
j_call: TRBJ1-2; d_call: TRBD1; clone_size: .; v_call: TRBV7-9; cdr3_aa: ASSLRDSYGYT